This T cell receptor beta chain stems from a study of monozygotic twins with cystic fibrosis (dated by TCRdb to the early 2020s). About the full investigation: Barcoded libraries were prepared from about 3 micrograms of fragmented DNA with around 15 PCR cycles. The study compared TCR beta repertoires within and between 16 monozygotic twin pairs with cystic fibrosis to assess genetic influence on V and J gene usage. The cohort comprised ten female and six male twin pairs aged about 2.0 to 36.4 years, median roughly 8.8 years, mostly children and adolescents. On the day of blood sampling, twins were ranked among 980 or so cohort participants for weight-for-height and for FEVPerc (FEV1 disease centile). Data for three of the twin pairs had already been reported earlier in a different context. Study-wide conclusions, independent of this receptor: The greatest similarity to the co-twin was observed for V gene usage in 13 of 16 pairs and for J usage in 8 of 16 pairs, which suggested genetic constraints. Monozygotic CF twin pairs shared significantly more nucleotide-identical clonotypes within each pair than unrelated CF individuals shared with one another (P = 0.000026, Mann-Whitney). The cohort was small, and no association was found between shared CDR3 numbers and age, concordance or disease severity. Simpson clonality tended to be low (median around 0.0094), which suggests a naive-dominated repertoire, although clonality was higher in the most severely affected patients.

TCR beta CDR3 regions were amplified by multiplex PCR with the immunoSEQ immune profiling system according to the manufacturer's instructions. An Illumina NextSeq system was used for sequencing. As for how the authors treated the data: Sequence data were processed on the immunoSEQ Analyzer platform, and clonality was calculated as the square root of Simpson's index of productive rearrangements. Jensen-Shannon distance served as the measure of similarity in V and J usage, while OLGA was used to compute CDR3 generation probabilities. Shared CDR3 sequences were searched in the immuneACCESS database (August 2020) and in VDJdb (December 2020). The source is immuneACCESS, and TCRdb retained only in-frame sequences with V and J called. Part of the clones is not carried over; for the studies checked, unresolved V genes explain less than half of this, and the remainder is unexplained. That table supplies the V and J calls and clone size; D and trimming were determined from the DNA. The sample table lists some 22,000 clones, 97% of them with a count of one. The ten biggest clones cover 0.13% to 0.15% of the sample.

Note on this clone: What antigen it recognizes has not been identified. Base qualities were left out, and no much larger clone turns up one base away.

The twin pairs came from the European Cystic Fibrosis Twin and Sibling Study Cohort, a cohort that recruited patients from over 150 CF clinics across 14 European countries. Zygosity and CFTR genotype were verified in-house, and zygosity was tested by multiplex PCR of nine short tandem repeat loci. Each twin gave a peripheral blood sample, and clinical parameters were documented on that same day of blood sampling. Genomic DNA was isolated from peripheral blood cells with phenol/chloroform and kept in TE buffer at 4 degrees C. The CDR3, cysteine through phenylalanine, is 11 amino acids long. The sequence is cut down to CDR3 DNA, 33 bases in frame from base 1. CDR1 and CDR2, per the germline V gene, are MGHDK and SYGVNS. V drops 4 bases and J drops 8 bases, leaving 6 bases in between.

The TCR comes from a girl aged 5-17 years with cystic fibrosis. Material for sequencing was blood. The sequence is built from TRBV25-1 and TRBJ2-1; a confident D gene designation cannot be given. The DNA reads TGTGCCAGCAGTGCCGATGATGAGCAGTTCTTC. The translation is CASSADDEQFF. With the rest looked up from the reference TRBV25-1 and TRBJ2-1 genes rather than sequenced, the full variable domain is EADIYQTPRYLVIGTGKKITLECSQTMGHDKMYWYQQDPGMELHLIHYSYGVNSTEKGDLSSESTVSRIRTEHFPLTLESARPSHTSQYLCASSADDEQFFGPGTRLTVL.